Listed here are 32 T cell receptor beta chains from one sample, sequenced in a study of Graves' ophthalmopathy and Graves' hyperthyroidism. RNA served as the template for amplifying TCR beta CDR3 regions. HTBI primers were employed in first-round RT-PCR, then a second-round multiplex PCR followed. TCRdb used MiXCR to reprocess the multiplex PCR reads, holding one entry per CDR3 protein. The sample carries 1 million to 1.3 million distinct CDR3 sequences, about 38% recorded once. The sample consisted of peripheral blood or thyroid tissue (not recorded which). These receptors were taken from an adult man with Graves' hyperthyroidism.

This clonotype was counted between two and nine times. The chain recombines TRBV30 with TRBJ1-1; D remains ambiguous. Per germline, CDR1 GTSNPN and CDR2 SVGIG (reference sequence). CDR3 length equals 11 residues. V lost 1 base, J lost 8 bases, and 8 bases lay in between. CDR3 DNA sequence: TGTGCCTGGAGTGCCACAGTAGAAGCTTTCTTT. Translating it yields CAWSATVEAFF.

This clonotype was observed many times. V gene TRBV29-1 combines with J gene TRBJ2-7; TRBD2 matches 8 bases. Per the germline V gene, CDR1 is SQVTM and CDR2 is ANQGSEA. The J segment lost 4 bases and the V segment lost 6 bases, leaving 23 bases of the junction unmatched. This CDR3 has 18 amino acids. CDR3 DNA sequence: TGCAGCGTCGCCGCCGGGGTCAGGGCGGGGGGACGTAGTTACGAGCAGTACTTC. It specifies CSVAAGVRAGGRSYEQYF.

The gene calls are TRBV4-1 and TRBJ1-2, with a tentative D call TRBD1 (5 bases). Trimming removed 7 bases at V and 7 bases at J, with 16 bases between. The CDR3 loop spans 13 amino acids. Germline CDR1 reads MGHRA; CDR2 reads YSYEKL. Written as DNA, the CDR3 is TGCGCCAGCACGGGGCTTGGGTCCGGTGGCTACACCTTC. Translated, it gives CASTGLGSGGYTF.

This clonotype was observed many times. The V call is TRBV12-3 or TRBV12-4, the J call TRBJ2-7, with TRBD1 matching over 10 bases. The CDR3 runs 14 residues. With 9 bases clipped from V and 2 bases from J, the junction kept 7 bases outside the gene matches. In DNA, the CDR3 is TGTGCCAGTAGACCTGGACAGGGGGCCTACGAGCAGTACTTC. This translates into CASRPGQGAYEQYF.

This clonotype was seen more than once but under ten times. The V call is TRBV15, the J call TRBJ1-4, with 7 nucleotides matching TRBD1. V was pared by 2 bases and J by 8 bases, with 2 bases of the junction left unmatched. This CDR3 region has 13 residues. Germline V gene lookup returns CDR1 LNHNV and CDR2 YYDKDF (reference sequence). The DNA for the CDR3 is TGTGCCACCAGCAGACAGGGGGGCGAAAAACTGTTTTTT. It yields the protein CATSRQGGEKLFF.

This clonotype showed up just once. The chain employs TRBV10-2 and TRBJ2-7; TRBD1 is a possible D gene (5 bases). V shed 0 bases and J shed 6 bases, with 9 bases lying between them. Germline CDR1 is WSHSY and CDR2 is SAAADI. The CDR3 contains 13 residues. Here the CDR3 reads CASSESGHSEQYF. The CDR3 coding sequence is TGCGCCAGCAGTGAGTCAGGACATTCCGAGCAGTACTTC.

As concerns this clonotype: Germline is not matched at one junction end, which may reflect a read error. V is TRBV7-9 and J is TRBJ1-5; no clear D gene. Germline V gene data show CDR1 as SEHNR and CDR2 as FQNEAQ (reference sequence). This CDR3 has 15 amino acids. CDR3 DNA sequence: TGCGCCAGCAGCCTCGGTGGAACGGAACATCAGCCCCAGCATTTT. It codes for CASSLGGTEHQPQHF.

This clonotype was counted a few times. A junction boundary mismatches the germline segment, possibly from a read error. The chain uses TRBV7-2 and TRBJ1-2; 10 bases map to TRBD1. Looked up from germline, CDR1 is SGHTA and CDR2 is FQGNSA. The CDR3 length is 13 residues. Here the CDR3 reads CASSLPGQGRYYF. The CDR3 coding sequence is TGTGCCAGCAGCTTGCCGGGACAGGGGCGATACTACTTC.

With respect to this clonotype: A read error may be the cause here, since a much bigger clone is one base away. The genes are TRBV5-1 and TRBJ2-2; 8 bases align to TRBD1. After removal of 3 bases from V and 0 bases from J, the junction contained 1 base not matched to a gene. Germline values: CDR1 SGHRS, CDR2 YFSETQ. This CDR3 region has 15 residues. The DNA for the CDR3 is TGCGCCAGCAGCTGGACAGGGACGAACACCGGGGAGCTGTTTTTT. Protein product: CASSWTGTNTGELFF.

The genes are TRBV24-1 and TRBJ2-2, with TRBD1 as a possible D gene (5 bases). The germline V gene encodes CDR1 KGHDR and CDR2 SFDVKD. Trimming took off 5 bases at V and 5 bases at J, with 8 bases between the two ends. The CDR3 is made up of 13 amino acids. CDR3 nucleotides: TGTGCCACCAGTGCCACAGGTACCGGGGAGCTGTTTTTT. Encoded protein: CATSATGTGELFF.

This clonotype showed up many times. The chain links TRBV7-9 to TRBJ1-1; D ambiguous. The CDR3 runs to 13 residues. V was cut by 8 bases and J by 4 bases, with 14 bases left in between. Per the germline V gene, CDR1 is SEHNR and CDR2 is FQNEAQ (reference sequence). The CDR3 DNA is TGTGCCAGCCAGGAGGGCAGCCTCACTGAAGCTTTCTTT. Its translation is CASQEGSLTEAFF.

This clonotype appeared a few times. This chain links TRBV20-1 with TRBJ2-5; 7 bases map to TRBD2. The V and J ends lost 3 bases and 0 bases, in that order; junction bases with no gene match: 10. This CDR3 comprises 16 residues. Germline V lookup: CDR1 DFQATT, CDR2 SNEGSKA (reference sequence). CDR3 protein: CSARGFRLADQETQYF. CDR3 sequence (DNA): TGCAGTGCTAGGGGGTTTAGGCTAGCGGACCAAGAGACCCAGTACTTC.

V and J are TRBV27 and TRBJ1-6; TRBD1 aligns across 10 bases. In germline, CDR1 is MNHEY, CDR2 SMNVEV (reference sequence). The CDR3 is 14 amino acids. Trimming at V came to 8 bases and at J to 7 bases, leaving 5 bases not matched to a gene. DNA of the CDR3: TGTGCCAGCGCTGGACAGGGGGACAATTCACCCCTCCACTTT. Translated, it gives CASAGQGDNSPLHF.

As regards this clonotype: A read error may be the cause here, since a much bigger clone is one base away. V usage is TRBV2 and J usage is TRBJ2-6; 8 nucleotides align to TRBD1. Trimming at V came to 3 bases and at J to 0 bases, leaving 13 bases not matched to a gene. CDR3 length: 20 amino acids. Germline V gives CDR1 SNHLY, CDR2 FYNNEI. CDR3 coding DNA: TGTGCCAGCAGTGAGGCCAGTTCGACAGGGGCGACCTCTGGGGCCAACGTCCTGACTTTC. Its protein is CASSEASSTGATSGANVLTF.

This clonotype was observed many times. The chain is built from TRBV20-1 and TRBJ1-6, with D maybe TRBD1 (5 bases). CDR3 length: 15 amino acids. Per germline, CDR1 DFQATT and CDR2 SNEGSKA (reference sequence). The germline V and J ends were trimmed by 1 base and 9 bases, with 16 bases remaining between them. The CDR3 loop is CSARAGQGFPSPLHF. Written as DNA, the CDR3 is TGCAGTGCTAGAGCGGGGCAGGGTTTCCCTTCACCCCTCCACTTT.

The chain couples TRBV7-6 to TRBJ2-5; TRBD2 matches 7 bases. CDR3 length: 15 amino acids. Per the germline V gene, CDR1 is SGHVS and CDR2 is FNYEAQ. V lost 5 bases to trimming and J lost 5 bases; unmatched junction nucleotides: 11. This CDR3 reads CASSPPGEGRETQYF. CDR3 coding DNA: TGTGCCAGCAGCCCGCCGGGGGAGGGGCGCGAGACCCAGTACTTC.

This clonotype was counted between two and nine times. This chain uses TRBV5-5 with TRBJ1-5; no clear D. This CDR3 contains 13 residues. The V gene lost 3 bases and the J gene lost 7 bases, with 11 bases spanning the gap. Germline V gene data show CDR1 as SGHKS and CDR2 as YYEKEE (reference sequence). The CDR3, as DNA: TGTGCCAGCAGCTCAGCCACACGGCAGCCCCAGCATTTT. Its protein is CASSSATRQPQHF.

This clonotype was seen a few times. The V and J genes are TRBV19 and TRBJ1-5; D is possibly TRBD1 (5 bases). Per the germline V gene, CDR1 is LNHDA and CDR2 is SQIVND (reference sequence). V was cut by 1 base and J by 1 base, with 8 bases left in between. The CDR3 consists of 15 residues. Here the CDR3 reads CASSIGSGSNQPQHF. CDR3 DNA: TGTGCCAGTAGTATAGGTTCAGGGAGCAATCAGCCCCAGCATTTT.

CDR3 region: CASSLELGPGQETQYF. DNA of the CDR3: TGTGCCAGCAGCTTAGAATTGGGTCCCGGGCAAGAGACCCAGTACTTC. The V and J genes are TRBV7-6 and TRBJ2-5; no clear D gene. V lost 1 base, J lost 2 bases, and 14 bases lay in between. CDR1 and CDR2 (germline): SGHVS, FNYEAQ. This CDR3 is 16 amino acids long.

The table lists this clonotype with a few counts. The rearrangement links TRBV5-1 to TRBJ2-7; D call uncertain. V lost 1 base to trimming and J lost 3 bases, with 14 bases between them. Germline V gene sequence: CDR1 SGHRS, CDR2 YFSETQ. CDR3 length: 15 amino acids. The CDR3 DNA is TGCGCCAGCAGCTTGATAGGTTCGCATTACTACGAGCAGTACTTC. Translation gives CASSLIGSHYYEQYF.

At least ten counts were recorded for this clonotype. The chain employs TRBV9 and TRBJ2-7, with D tentatively TRBD1 or TRBD2 (6 bases each). Germline V gene lookup returns CDR1 SGDLS and CDR2 YYNGEE. Trimming cost V 4 bases and J 2 bases, with 16 bases left between them. CDR3 length: 15 amino acids. CDR3 DNA: TGTGCCAGCAGCAATTCCCCGGGGGCCACCTACGAGCAGTACTTC. Protein: CASSNSPGATYEQYF.

Many counts were recorded for this clonotype. The V call is TRBV7-9, the J call TRBJ1-4; D perhaps matches TRBD1 (5 bases). Per the germline V gene, CDR1 is SEHNR and CDR2 is FQNEAQ (reference sequence). V gave up 5 bases and J gave up 0 bases, with 10 bases separating them. This CDR3 spans 15 amino acids. The CDR3 DNA reads TGTGCCAGCAGCCCCTTGACAGCAACTAATGAAAAACTGTTTTTT. Protein: CASSPLTATNEKLFF.

The rearrangement uses TRBV20-1 and TRBJ2-7, with D possibly being TRBD2 (6 bases). The CDR3 has 13 residues. V lost 6 bases to trimming and J lost 4 bases, with 16 bases between them. Germline CDR1 is DFQATT and CDR2 is SNEGSKA (reference sequence). CDR3 DNA: TGCAGTGCCTGGGGAGGACACCGATACGAGCAGTACTTC. It yields the protein CSAWGGHRYEQYF.

This clonotype has at least ten counts. The gene calls are TRBV7-9 and TRBJ1-1; a possible D gene is TRBD1 (6 bases). The germline gives CDR1 SEHNR, CDR2 FQNEAQ (reference sequence). Trimming left V 4 bases short and J 4 bases short, with 10 bases between. This CDR3 is built from 13 residues. The CDR3 protein is CASSSQGPTEAFF. In nucleotides, the CDR3 is TGTGCCAGCAGCTCCCAGGGGCCCACTGAAGCTTTCTTT.

A remark on this clonotype: A much bigger clone sits one base away, suggesting this may be a read error. The chain is built from TRBV7-8 and TRBJ2-5; D gene uncertain. Germline V gene lookup returns CDR1 SGHVS and CDR2 FQNEAQ. The V end was cut by 4 bases, the J end by 0 bases, with 6 bases between. This CDR3 comprises 13 residues. CDR3 coding DNA: TGTGCCAGCAGCTCCAGGAACCAAGAGACCCAGTACTTC. This translates into CASSSRNQETQYF.

The V gene is TRBV28, the J gene TRBJ2-2, with TRBD2 identical over 8 bases. V lost 7 bases and J lost 8; bases outside the gene matches: 9. The germline V gene encodes CDR1 MDHEN and CDR2 SYDVKM. The CDR3 runs 14 residues. The CDR3: CASMFSGSSGELFF. As DNA, the CDR3 is TGTGCCAGCATGTTCAGCGGGAGTTCGGGGGAGCTGTTTTTT.

A few counts support this clonotype. The rearrangement links TRBV4-3 to TRBJ2-5; 10 nucleotides align to TRBD2. V was clipped by 3 bases and J by 4 bases; unmatched bases: 2. CDR1 and CDR2 (germline): LGHNA, YSLEER. This CDR3 has 14 residues. CDR3 region: CASSHLAGAETQYF. In nucleotides, the CDR3 is TGCGCCAGCAGCCATCTAGCGGGAGCAGAGACCCAGTACTTC.

The sample holds many counts of this clonotype. This chain uses TRBV10-3 with TRBJ2-7; TRBD1 matches at 7 bases. Trimming cost V 3 bases and J 3 bases; bases outside gene matches: 8. CDR3 length: 15 amino acids. Germline CDR1 is ENHRY and CDR2 is SYGVKD. CDR3 region: CAISDHRDSYYEQYF. The CDR3 nucleotides read TGTGCCATCAGTGATCACCGGGACAGTTACTACGAGCAGTACTTC.

This clonotype occurred many times. The chain links TRBV7-9 to TRBJ2-2; TRBD2 agrees at 7 bases. The CDR3 runs 16 residues. V lost 5 bases, J lost 7 bases, and 13 bases stayed unmatched. Germline V gene sequence: CDR1 SEHNR, CDR2 FQNEAQ (reference sequence). The CDR3 DNA follows: TGTGCCAGCAGCCCACTCTGGGCGGGAGAAATCGGGGAGCTGTTTTTT. It yields the protein CASSPLWAGEIGELFF.

This clonotype was detected many times. The rearrangement joins TRBV20-1 to TRBJ2-7; TRBD2 is a possible D gene (6 bases). The CDR3 is made up of 15 amino acids. Trimming cost V 8 bases and J 0 bases, with 20 bases left between them. Germline lookup yields CDR1 DFQATT and CDR2 SNEGSKA (reference sequence). Written as DNA, the CDR3 is TGCAGTCGAAACGGTGCGGGGATTAGCTCCTACGAGCAGTACTTC. Translated: CSRNGAGISSYEQYF.

About this clonotype itself: At one of its ends the junction is not consistent with the germline gene, which may arise from a read error. The V gene is TRBV2, the J gene TRBJ2-7, with a weak D call TRBD2 (6 bases). The CDR3 loop spans 13 amino acids. Germline loops: CDR1 SNHLY, CDR2 FYNNEI. In nucleotides, the CDR3 is TGTGCCAGCAGTGTGGGGGGACCCTACGGGCAGTACTTC. Its translation is CASSVGGPYGQYF.

This clonotype was seen at least ten times. The chain employs TRBV24-1 and TRBJ2-5, with TRBD1 as a possible D gene (6 bases). V dropped 5 bases and J dropped 4 bases, with 10 bases sitting between them. Per germline, CDR1 KGHDR and CDR2 SFDVKD. CDR3 length: 13 amino acids. The CDR3 coding sequence is TGTGCCACCAGTGTCGGACAGTTAGAGACCCAGTACTTC. Its protein product is CATSVGQLETQYF.